This entry lists 16 T cell receptor beta chains sequenced from one sample in a study of T cell responses to AZD1222 COVID-19 vaccine. Only in-frame clones appear in the TCRdb table, and some are missing; sequencing was by immunoSEQ multiplex PCR. The repertoire includes fewer than 150,000 clones, about 87% of them detected once, and under 2.5% sits in the top ten. This sample comprised peripheral blood, obtained on day 0 of AZD1222 vaccination. The origin of the receptors is an adult in good health.

This CDR3 is CASSEGRGNSPLHF. In nucleotides, the CDR3 is TGTGCCAGCAGTGAGGGCAGGGGAAATTCACCCCTCCACTTT. V and J are TRBV6-1 and TRBJ1-6; D might be TRBD1 (6 bases). CDR3 size: 14 residues. Germline CDR1 reads MNHNS; CDR2 reads SASEGT. The V and J ends lost 3 bases and 7 bases respectively, with 10 bases between them.

V gene TRBV19 combines with J gene TRBJ1-4, with D hard to call. Germline loops: CDR1 LNHDA, CDR2 SQIVND (reference sequence). The V and J ends lost 2 bases and 0 bases respectively, with 10 bases between them. The CDR3 is 16 residues long. CDR3 loop: CASSITASPTNEKLFF. The CDR3 DNA reads as TGTGCCAGTAGTATAACCGCCAGCCCAACTAATGAAAAACTGTTTTTT.

The chain employs TRBV28 and TRBJ1-5; D remains unclear. The germline CDR1 and CDR2 sequences are MDHEN and SYDVKM. This CDR3 has 12 amino acids. Deletions cut 10 bases from V and 7 bases from J, with 14 bases between. CDR3 in amino acids: CATTALTQPQHF. The DNA for the CDR3 is TGTGCCACCACAGCCCTTACCCAGCCCCAGCATTTT.

This chain links TRBV27 with TRBJ2-1, with D perhaps matching TRBD1 or TRBD2 (5 bases each). This CDR3 comprises 14 residues. From germline, CDR1 is MNHEY and CDR2 SMNVEV (reference sequence). V gave up 5 bases and J gave up 5 bases, with 13 bases separating them. The CDR3 coding sequence is TGTGCCAGCAGTCGTTCGGGGCCCAACAATGAGCAGTTCTTC. Translating gives CASSRSGPNNEQFF.

For the CDR3, the DNA is TGCGCCAGCAGCTTGGATCAGGGTACCCTCAATGAGCAGTTCTTC. Translated, it gives CASSLDQGTLNEQFF. This chain uses TRBV5-1 with TRBJ2-1, with D tentatively TRBD1 (5 bases). Trimming pared 0 bases from V and 6 bases from J, leaving 13 bases between. Germline V gene lookup returns CDR1 SGHRS and CDR2 YFSETQ. CDR3 length: 15 residues.

V usage is TRBV9 and J usage is TRBJ2-1; TRBD2 is a possible D gene (7 bases). CDR1 and CDR2 from the germline V gene are SGDLS and YYNGEE. With 4 bases removed from V and 9 bases from J, the gap between germline ends came to 20 bases. The CDR3 sequence is 15 residues long. The CDR3 bases are TGTGCCAGCAGCCGTCTAGCGGTTGAGGGGGGTGAGCAGTTCTTC. Amino acid sequence: CASSRLAVEGGEQFF.

This clone was found once. The chain is built from TRBV28 and TRBJ1-2; the match to TRBD1 covers 10 bases. CDR1 and CDR2 (germline): MDHEN, SYDVKM. The CDR3 loop spans 14 amino acids. The J segment lost 4 bases and the V segment lost 6 bases, leaving 5 bases of the junction unmatched. The CDR3 DNA is TGTGCCAGCAGGCGGGACAGGGGAGTCTATGGCTACACCTTC. It translates to CASRRDRGVYGYTF.

This clone has only a few counts. V and J are TRBV9 and TRBJ2-7, with a weak D call TRBD2 (5 bases). V lost 0 bases to trimming and J lost 5 bases, with 9 bases between them. CDR1 is SGDLS, CDR2 YYNGEE, per germline. CDR3 length: 13 amino acids. The CDR3 here is CASSVATRHEQYF. For the CDR3, the DNA is TGTGCCAGCAGCGTAGCTACTAGGCACGAGCAGTACTTC.

The chain has TRBV7-9 and TRBJ1-2; no clear D. Germline V CDR1 and CDR2: SEHNR, FQNEAQ (reference sequence). The length of the CDR3 is 14 residues. V shed 5 bases and J shed 5 bases, with 15 bases lying between them. CDR3 residues: CASSPPGLYYGYTF. Here the CDR3 DNA reads TGTGCCAGCAGCCCACCGGGCCTTTATTATGGCTACACCTTC. The variable domain in full, completed from reference TRBV7-9 and TRBJ1-2, reads DTGVSQNPRHKITKRGQNVTFRCDPISEHNRLYWYRQTLGQGPEFLTYFQNEAQLEKSRLLSDRFSAERPKGSFSTLEIQRTEQGDSAMYLCASSPPGLYYGYTFGSGTRLTVV.

The chain's CDR3 is CASGETGTGANVLTF. The CDR3 DNA sequence: TGTGCCAGCGGCGAAACAGGGACTGGGGCCAACGTCCTGACTTTC. The chain couples TRBV6-5 to TRBJ2-6; D may be TRBD1 (6 bases). The CDR3 runs 15 residues. V lost 8 bases, J lost 2 bases, and 13 bases lay in between. CDR1 MNHEY and CDR2 SVGAGI come from the germline V gene.

The V gene is TRBV9, the J gene TRBJ2-3; TRBD2 agrees at 8 bases. Looked up from germline, CDR1 is SGDLS and CDR2 is YYNGEE. This CDR3 is 19 amino acids long. Trimming cost V 4 bases and J 1 base; bases outside gene matches: 17. The CDR3 nucleotides read TGTGCCAGCAGCCCCGACGGGGAATCCGGGACTAGGGGCACAGATACGCAGTATTTT. Translating gives CASSPDGESGTRGTDTQYF.

V gene TRBV28 combines with J gene TRBJ2-1; D uncertain. CDR1 and CDR2 (germline): MDHEN, SYDVKM. The CDR3 runs to 12 residues. Trimming took 5 bases from V and 7 from J, leaving 9 bases between them. The DNA of the CDR3 is TGTGCCAGCAGTCGCCAGAGTAATGAGCAGTTCTTC. This codes for CASSRQSNEQFF.

J is TRBJ2-7 and V is TRBV28; 9 nucleotides line up with TRBD2. Germline-derived CDR1 and CDR2 are MDHEN and SYDVKM. With V trimmed by 4 bases and J by 3 bases, 4 bases remained unmatched. The CDR3 sequence is 14 residues long. The CDR3, as DNA: TGTGCCAGCAGTTCCCTAGCGGGGTTCTACGAGCAGTACTTC. This codes for CASSSLAGFYEQYF.

The CDR3 protein is CAISDRYTEAFF. The CDR3 region has the DNA TGTGCCATCAGTGACCGTTACACTGAAGCTTTCTTT. The chain employs TRBV10-3 and TRBJ1-1; D uncertain. This CDR3 is built from 12 residues. Per the germline V gene, CDR1 is ENHRY and CDR2 is SYGVKD. The V gene lost 3 bases and the J gene lost 3 bases, with 5 bases spanning the gap.

The V gene is TRBV18, the J gene TRBJ1-4; D uncertain. V lost 0 bases, J lost 5 bases, and 7 bases lay in between. This CDR3 has 14 amino acids. Germline V gene lookup returns CDR1 KGHSH and CDR2 LQKENI. The CDR3 nucleotides read TGTGCCAGCTCACCACCAGGGCAGAATGAAAAACTGTTTTTT. Translating it yields CASSPPGQNEKLFF.

The rearrangement joins TRBV2 to TRBJ2-5; D unclear. The CDR3 covers 14 residues. Trimming left V 3 bases short and J 2 bases short, with 10 bases between. Germline values: CDR1 SNHLY, CDR2 FYNNEI. The CDR3: CASSEVAVQETQYF. As DNA, the CDR3 is TGTGCCAGCAGTGAGGTTGCGGTACAAGAGACCCAGTACTTC.